This T cell receptor beta chain was sequenced in a study of blood T cell repertoires in COVID-19 (dated by TCRdb to 2018 to 2021). In terms of the full investigation: Collaborator samples came from the United States, Italy and Spain and covered acute and convalescent phases of COVID-19. The samples were drawn from two sources: the first 160 participants of the ongoing ImmuneRACE study, and approximately 1,300 subjects contributed by 6 global collaborators. The prospective study material was composed of cDNA or gDNA derived from T cells, B-cell-depleted T cells, or PBMCs. The sample metadata nearly always contained a de-identified subject ID, COVID-19 status, age in years and sex. Subjects who had been exposed to COVID-19, were actively infected with it, or had recovered from it provided the deeply sampled blood TCRbeta repertoires that made up the dataset. The repertoires were released in a freely available public database intended as a resource for research on the immune response to SARS-CoV-2. Where available, HLA class I and class II types were obtained from metadata supplied by the sample provider rather than from assay-based typing.

The immunoSEQ Assay, a bias-controlled multiplex PCR, was used to amplify TCRbeta CDR3 regions from genomic DNA. The paper's data handling went like this. The number of nucleated cells in each sample was estimated from the amplification of reference gene primers within the assay. To quantify the absolute abundance of each unique TCRbeta CDR3 rearrangement, sequence reads were collapsed and filtered. For each sample, productive Simpson clonality was calculated by taking the square root of Simpson's diversity index across productive rearrangements. TCRdb carries this immuneACCESS record with in-frame sequences only. Its versions omit some clonotypes, under half of them owing to an unresolved V gene in the studies checked, with the rest unexplained. The DNA gave D and trimming, while V, J and clone size come from that table. The sample records 290,000 or so clones, 80% to 95% of which are singletons. The top ten hold approximately 2% of the sample.

Broader findings and caveats from the paper: How much clinical and demographic metadata was included differed by source and by participant, and the metadata was provided uncurated.

Spanning cysteine to phenylalanine, the CDR3 consists of 14 amino acids. The retained sequence is limited to the CDR3, 42 bases, with the frame set at the first base. CDR1 and CDR2 were assigned from the germline V gene (reference sequence) as LGHDT and YNNKEL. Trimming costs V 6 bases and J 2 bases, and their ends lie 13 bases apart. One collaborating source in Seattle enrolled patients while the patients were actively infected and followed the patients over time throughout the course of disease. Each collaborating institution followed its own protocols to collect whole blood in K2EDTA tubes. For TCRbeta analysis, collaborator samples were shipped as frozen whole blood, as isolated PBMCs, or as DNA extracted from either sample type. To note about this clone: The antigen it recognizes is unknown. Base qualities are not recorded, but no much larger clone differs from it by a single base.

The TCR originated in a woman aged 25 to 39 with COVID-19, enrolled during active disease. The chain was built from TRBV3-1 (or the pseudogene TRBV3-2) and TRBJ2-5, with TRBD2 perhaps the D gene, on 5 matching bases. Material for sequencing was peripheral blood. The nucleotide sequence reads TGTGCCAGCAGAGTCAGCGGAGTTCAAGAGACCCAGTACTTC. It translates as CASRVSGVQETQYF.